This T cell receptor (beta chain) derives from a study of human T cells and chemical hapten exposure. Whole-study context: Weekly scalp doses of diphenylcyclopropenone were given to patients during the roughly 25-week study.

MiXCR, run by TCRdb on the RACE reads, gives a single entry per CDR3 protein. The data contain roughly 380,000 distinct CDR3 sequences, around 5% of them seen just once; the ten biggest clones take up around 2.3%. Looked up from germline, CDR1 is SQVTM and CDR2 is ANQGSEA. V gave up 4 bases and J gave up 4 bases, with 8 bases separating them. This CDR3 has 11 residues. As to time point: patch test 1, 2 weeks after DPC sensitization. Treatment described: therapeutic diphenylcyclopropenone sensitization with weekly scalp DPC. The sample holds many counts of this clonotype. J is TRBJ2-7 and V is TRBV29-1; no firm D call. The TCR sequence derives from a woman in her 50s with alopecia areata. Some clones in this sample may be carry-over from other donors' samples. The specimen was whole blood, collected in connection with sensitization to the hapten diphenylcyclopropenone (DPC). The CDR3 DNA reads TGCAGCGTTGTTTTAGCTTACGAGCAGTACTTC. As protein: CSVVLAYEQYF.